This T cell receptor beta chain appears in the sequencing data of a study of HIV-infected patients and healthy controls. This clonotype was counted between two and nine times. V lost 6 bases to trimming and J lost 8 bases, with 14 bases between them. Germline lookup yields CDR1 LNHNV and CDR2 YYDKDF (reference sequence). The CDR3 sequence is 14 residues long. Using its own MiXCR run on the 5' RACE reads, TCRdb lists one record per CDR3 protein. The table shows around 64,000 distinct CDR3 sequences, with approximately 16% occurring only once. Source material: CD4+ T cells from blood. This TCR came from a human donor in good health. The genes are TRBV15 and TRBJ1-6; perhaps TRBD1 as D (6 bases). The CDR3 protein is CATRQKGGDSPLHF. DNA for the CDR3: TGTGCCACCAGGCAAAAGGGGGGAGATTCACCCCTCCACTTT.